The rows below give T cell receptor beta chains drawn from one sample of a study of shared clonotypes between healthy human individuals. Here immunoSEQ multiplex PCR was the method, and the copy in TCRdb shows in-frame clones only, minus some. The sample includes about 980,000 clones, more than 75% of them seen just once. Sequencing used memory CD4+ T cells sorted from blood. These receptors were taken from a man aged 18 to 30 in good health. Both conserved end residues are part of each CDR3. Fields, in order: V gene, clone size, J gene, CDR3 length, CDR3 protein. Expanded clones get a size class; other rows say once, few or many, or leave the size out.

V gene: TRBV11-2; clone size: few; J gene: TRBJ2-3; CDR3 length: 14; CDR3 protein: CASSFSGMADTQYF
V gene: TRBV27; clone size: many; J gene: TRBJ1-6; CDR3 length: 14; CDR3 protein: CASLPRGYNSPLHF
V gene: TRBV28; clone size: NA; J gene: TRBJ1-2; CDR3 length: 14; CDR3 protein: CASSFEGANYGYTF
V gene: TRBV9; clone size: NA; J gene: TRBJ1-5; CDR3 length: 15; CDR3 protein: CASSADGRSNQPQHF
V gene: TRBV11-2; clone size: NA; J gene: TRBJ2-1; CDR3 length: 17; CDR3 protein: CASSPGSGAVSYNEQFF
V gene: TRBV30; clone size: NA; J gene: TRBJ2-2; CDR3 length: 13; CDR3 protein: CAWRGRATGELFF
V gene: TRBV30; clone size: NA; J gene: TRBJ1-6; CDR3 length: 14; CDR3 protein: CAWRSGTGGSPLHF
V gene: TRBV14; clone size: NA; J gene: TRBJ2-3; CDR3 length: 17; CDR3 protein: CASSRLGGTGGTDTQYF
V gene: TRBV28; clone size: NA; J gene: TRBJ1-4; CDR3 length: 13; CDR3 protein: CASVDGNNEKLFF
V gene: TRBV7-6; clone size: few; J gene: TRBJ2-7; CDR3 length: 15; CDR3 protein: CASSSMGDGAYEQYF
V gene: TRBV15; clone size: NA; J gene: TRBJ2-5; CDR3 length: 15; CDR3 protein: CATSRDVETQETQYF
V gene: TRBV28; clone size: NA; J gene: TRBJ2-5; CDR3 length: 16; CDR3 protein: CASSWNGLGGKSGQYF
V gene: TRBV5-1; clone size: NA; J gene: TRBJ2-5; CDR3 length: 14; CDR3 protein: CASSWDSPQETQYF
V gene: TRBV30; clone size: NA; J gene: TRBJ2-7; CDR3 length: 16; CDR3 protein: CAWIPWASGLAYEQYF
V gene: TRBV5-6; clone size: NA; J gene: TRBJ1-5; CDR3 length: 14; CDR3 protein: CASSLGSTRQPQHF